Listed below are T cell receptor beta chains from one sample, sequenced in a study of T cell repertoires in cytomegalovirus infection. TCRdb reanalysed the reads using MiXCR and keeps one entry per CDR3 protein. Of under 300,000 distinct CDR3 sequences in the sample, approximately 15% were seen once. Sequencing was performed on CD8+ T cells from PBMCs. The source is a human donor in good health (CMV status not recorded). Some clones in this sample may be carry-over from other donors' samples. Both conserved end residues are part of each CDR3. D genes are given only for firm matches. Part of the rows lack a size; the others show once, few, many or a class for expanded clones.

j_call: TRBJ1-1; clone_size: .; v_call: TRBV4-1; d_call: .; cdr3_nt: TGCGCCAGCAGCCAAGATAAGGGGCGGACTGAAGCTTTCTTT; cdr3_aa: CASSQDKGRTEAFF
j_call: TRBJ1-1; clone_size: many; v_call: TRBV12-5; d_call: .; cdr3_nt: TGTGCTAGTGGTTTGAACCCGCCGAACACTGAAGCTTTCTTT; cdr3_aa: CASGLNPPNTEAFF
j_call: TRBJ2-1; clone_size: .; v_call: TRBV4-3; d_call: TRBD2; cdr3_nt: TGCGCCAGCAGCCAAGATCTAGCGGGGGGCGGCAATGAGCAGTTCTTC; cdr3_aa: CASSQDLAGGGNEQFF
j_call: TRBJ2-4; clone_size: many; v_call: TRBV28; d_call: TRBD1; cdr3_nt: TGTGCCAGCAGAAAAAACCGGGACAGGGGGAGTCTAGCCAAAAACATTCAGTACTTC; cdr3_aa: CASRKNRDRGSLAKNIQYF
j_call: TRBJ1-4; clone_size: few; v_call: TRBV15; d_call: TRBD1; cdr3_nt: TGTGCCACCAGCAGGACAGGGCGGACTGAAAAACTGTTTTTT; cdr3_aa: CATSRTGRTEKLFF
j_call: TRBJ2-1; clone_size: few; v_call: TRBV3-1; d_call: TRBD2; cdr3_nt: TGTGCCAGCAGCCAAGTTCCAGCGGGGGGGAATGAGCAGTTCTTC; cdr3_aa: CASSQVPAGGNEQFF
j_call: TRBJ2-5; clone_size: few; v_call: TRBV7-3; d_call: TRBD1; cdr3_nt: TGTGCCAGCAGCCAAGGGGACAGGGGAGAGACCCAGTACTTC; cdr3_aa: CASSQGDRGETQYF
j_call: TRBJ2-1; clone_size: many; v_call: TRBV7-8; d_call: .; cdr3_nt: TGTGCCAGCAGCTTAGAGGGCAGACACCCCTACTCCTACAATGAGCAGTTCTTC; cdr3_aa: CASSLEGRHPYSYNEQFF
j_call: TRBJ2-7; clone_size: .; v_call: TRBV27; d_call: .; cdr3_nt: TGTGCCAGCGGCCTTACGGGGGAGTGGGGCCCATACGAGCAGTACTTC; cdr3_aa: CASGLTGEWGPYEQYF
j_call: TRBJ1-2; clone_size: .; v_call: TRBV29-1; d_call: .; cdr3_nt: TGCAGCGTCCCGGGGGCAGGCCCTGGCTACACCTTC; cdr3_aa: CSVPGAGPGYTF
j_call: TRBJ2-3; clone_size: few; v_call: TRBV7-8; d_call: .; cdr3_nt: TGTGCCAGCAGCCCTAGACCGGACAGCGTCACAGATACGCAGTATTTT; cdr3_aa: CASSPRPDSVTDTQYF
j_call: TRBJ1-5; clone_size: few; v_call: TRBV2; d_call: TRBD1; cdr3_nt: TGTGCCAGCACCGGGACAGGGAGTCAGCCCCAGCATTTT; cdr3_aa: CASTGTGSQPQHF
j_call: TRBJ2-1; clone_size: .; v_call: TRBV27; d_call: TRBD2; cdr3_nt: TGTGCCAGCAGTTTATCCCGAGACGGGGGGTGGCACGGTGAGCAGTTCTTC; cdr3_aa: CASSLSRDGGWHGEQFF
j_call: TRBJ2-7; clone_size: .; v_call: TRBV4-1; d_call: TRBD2; cdr3_nt: TGCGCCAGCAGCCAAGCACTAGCGGGGGCGCCTTCCTACGAGCAGTACTTC; cdr3_aa: CASSQALAGAPSYEQYF
j_call: TRBJ1-1; clone_size: few; v_call: TRBV5-1; d_call: .; cdr3_nt: TGCGCCAGCAGCTTGCCTGATAGGGTCGATGAAGCTTTCTTT; cdr3_aa: CASSLPDRVDEAFF
j_call: TRBJ2-7; clone_size: many; v_call: TRBV7-9; d_call: TRBD2; cdr3_nt: TGTGCCAGCAGCTTAAGGCTAGCGGGGGCCTCCTACGAGCAGTACTTC; cdr3_aa: CASSLRLAGASYEQYF
j_call: TRBJ1-1; clone_size: many; v_call: TRBV4-3; d_call: TRBD1; cdr3_nt: TGCGCCAGCAGCCAAGATCCAGGGGGCATGAACACTGAAGCTTTCTTT; cdr3_aa: CASSQDPGGMNTEAFF
j_call: TRBJ2-2; clone_size: .; v_call: TRBV28; d_call: .; cdr3_nt: TGTGCCAGCATCGCGAACACCGGGGAGCTGTTTTTT; cdr3_aa: CASIANTGELFF
j_call: TRBJ1-1; clone_size: few; v_call: TRBV6-2/TRBV6-3; d_call: .; cdr3_nt: TGTGCCAGCAGCTTCGGACAGCTGGAAGCTTTCTTT; cdr3_aa: CASSFGQLEAFF
j_call: TRBJ2-2; clone_size: .; v_call: TRBV15; d_call: .; cdr3_nt: TGTGCCACCAGCAGAGTTCGGGGAACCGGGGAGCTGTTTTTT; cdr3_aa: CATSRVRGTGELFF
j_call: TRBJ1-4; clone_size: few; v_call: TRBV2; d_call: TRBD1; cdr3_nt: TGTGCCAGCAGACAGAGACAGGGCTTCGGAACTAATGAAAAACTGTTTTTT; cdr3_aa: CASRQRQGFGTNEKLFF
j_call: TRBJ2-5; clone_size: many; v_call: TRBV7-6; d_call: .; cdr3_nt: TGTGCCAGCAGCTTAGGAAAGGTTCGATTGCAAGAGACCCAGTACTTC; cdr3_aa: CASSLGKVRLQETQYF
j_call: TRBJ1-1; clone_size: many; v_call: TRBV6-6; d_call: .; cdr3_nt: TGTGCCAGCAGTTACTTATTTTTACAGGGGAACACTGAAGCTTTCTTT; cdr3_aa: CASSYLFLQGNTEAFF
j_call: TRBJ2-3; clone_size: .; v_call: TRBV10-3; d_call: .; cdr3_nt: TGTGCCATCAGTGAACCAGGGACCCCCCCAGATACGCAGTATTTT; cdr3_aa: CAISEPGTPPDTQYF
j_call: TRBJ2-7; clone_size: .; v_call: TRBV20-1; d_call: TRBD1; cdr3_nt: TGCAGTGCTAGAGAGACAGGGGTTGGGTCCTACGAGCAGTACTTC; cdr3_aa: CSARETGVGSYEQYF
j_call: TRBJ2-7; clone_size: many; v_call: TRBV7-9; d_call: TRBD1; cdr3_nt: TGTGCCAGCAGCCATATGGACAGGTCTGAGCAGTACTTC; cdr3_aa: CASSHMDRSEQYF
j_call: TRBJ2-1; clone_size: many; v_call: TRBV7-2; d_call: .; cdr3_nt: TGTGCCAGCAGCTTAGCTGGGCCCGACGATGAGCAGTTCTTC; cdr3_aa: CASSLAGPDDEQFF
j_call: TRBJ2-2; clone_size: few; v_call: TRBV3-1; d_call: .; cdr3_nt: TGTGCCAGCAGCCACCCACTGGCCGGGGAGCTGTTTTTT; cdr3_aa: CASSHPLAGELFF
j_call: TRBJ1-1; clone_size: many; v_call: TRBV7-8; d_call: .; cdr3_nt: TGTGCCAGCAGCTTTACCCAACAGGGATCTGGCACTGAAGCTTTCTTT; cdr3_aa: CASSFTQQGSGTEAFF
j_call: TRBJ2-7; clone_size: .; v_call: TRBV7-3; d_call: .; cdr3_nt: TGTGCCAGCAGCTTAGGCTCTGGGGGTAGTCCCAGCTACGAGCAGTACTTC; cdr3_aa: CASSLGSGGSPSYEQYF
j_call: TRBJ2-1; clone_size: .; v_call: TRBV7-9; d_call: .; cdr3_nt: TGTGCCAGCAGCTTGCCAGGGGACTACAATGAGCAGTTCTTC; cdr3_aa: CASSLPGDYNEQFF
j_call: TRBJ1-6; clone_size: .; v_call: TRBV6-6; d_call: TRBD1; cdr3_nt: TGTGCCAGCAGTTCGACGACAGGGTATAATTCACCCCTCCACTTT; cdr3_aa: CASSSTTGYNSPLHF
j_call: TRBJ2-3; clone_size: few; v_call: TRBV27; d_call: TRBD1; cdr3_nt: TGTGCCAGCAGTGTCAGGGGGCGAGACACAGATACGCAGTATTTT; cdr3_aa: CASSVRGRDTDTQYF
j_call: TRBJ1-1; clone_size: many; v_call: TRBV5-1; d_call: .; cdr3_nt: TGCGCCAGCAGCTTGTCCCCTGCTAGGACCGATGAAGCTTTCTTT; cdr3_aa: CASSLSPARTDEAFF
j_call: TRBJ2-5; clone_size: .; v_call: TRBV29-1; d_call: .; cdr3_nt: TGCAGCTCCCGGTCAGGGGTTGCAGAGACCCAGTACTTC; cdr3_aa: CSSRSGVAETQYF
j_call: TRBJ1-3; clone_size: many; v_call: TRBV10-3; d_call: TRBD1; cdr3_nt: TGTGCCATAGGGGGACAGACCAACTCTGGAAACACCATATATTTT; cdr3_aa: CAIGGQTNSGNTIYF
j_call: TRBJ2-7; clone_size: few; v_call: TRBV20-1; d_call: .; cdr3_nt: TGCAGTGCTAGGGGGGGAGAAACCTACGAGCAGTACTTC; cdr3_aa: CSARGGETYEQYF
j_call: TRBJ2-1; clone_size: few; v_call: TRBV7-6; d_call: TRBD1; cdr3_nt: TGTGCCAGCAGCTTAGGAATGGGACAGGGTACGCATGAGCAGTTCTTC; cdr3_aa: CASSLGMGQGTHEQFF
j_call: TRBJ1-6; clone_size: many; v_call: TRBV7-9; d_call: .; cdr3_nt: TGTGCCAGCAGCTCTCCGGCGTCGGAACAGCAGAGCTATCAGTTTTTTAATTCACCCCTCCACTTT; cdr3_aa: CASSSPASEQQSYQFFNSPLHF
j_call: TRBJ2-2; clone_size: few; v_call: TRBV5-6; d_call: .; cdr3_nt: TGTGCCAGCAGCTTCAACAGGAAGAACACCGGGGAGCTGTTTTTT; cdr3_aa: CASSFNRKNTGELFF
j_call: TRBJ2-1; clone_size: few; v_call: TRBV19; d_call: .; cdr3_nt: TGTGCCAGTAGTTTGGCAGGGGCGAGCGACAATGAGCAGTTCTTC; cdr3_aa: CASSLAGASDNEQFF
j_call: TRBJ2-3; clone_size: few; v_call: TRBV4-1; d_call: .; cdr3_nt: TGCGCCAGCAGCCAAGGAGCATTTCTAGATACGCAGTATTTT; cdr3_aa: CASSQGAFLDTQYF
j_call: TRBJ2-2; clone_size: many; v_call: TRBV29-1; d_call: .; cdr3_nt: TGCAGCGTCCCGGGCCCCGGGGAGCTGTTTTTT; cdr3_aa: CSVPGPGELFF